A single sample gave rise to the 18 T cell receptor beta chains below, sequenced in a study of blood T cell repertoires in COVID-19. Some clones are missing from TCRdb's copy, which holds only in-frame ones; the method was immunoSEQ multiplex PCR. This table holds tens of thousands of clones, about nine tenths found once. Sequencing was carried out using peripheral blood. The receptor source for this set is a man aged 50 to 60 with active or convalescent COVID-19.

The chain is built from TRBV14 and TRBJ2-7; TRBD1 matches 7 bases. V dropped 2 bases and J dropped 3; count of bases not matched to a gene: 4. CDR3 length: 14 residues. Germline values: CDR1 SGHDN, CDR2 FVKESK. As DNA, the CDR3 is TGTGCCAGCAGCCAATCGACAGGGATCTACGAGCAGTACTTC. Residues: CASSQSTGIYEQYF.

DNA of the CDR3: TGCGCCAGCAGCCAGCAACTAGCGGGGGGATACAATGAGCAGTTCTTC. This sequence encodes CASSQQLAGGYNEQFF. The V gene is TRBV4-1, the J gene TRBJ2-1, with 12 bases that match TRBD2. The germline V gene has CDR1 MGHRA and CDR2 YSYEKL. CDR3 length: 16 residues. V lost 3 bases and J lost 4; bases outside the gene matches: 4.

This clone was picked up a small number of times. V usage is TRBV4-1 and J usage is TRBJ1-1; tentatively, D is TRBD1 (5 bases). CDR1 MGHRA and CDR2 YSYEKL come from the germline V gene. V was trimmed by 4 bases and J by 7 bases, leaving 10 bases between them. The CDR3 is 12 amino acids. DNA for the CDR3: TGCGCCAGCAGCCGAAGCGGGGGTGAAGCTTTCTTT. Its protein is CASSRSGGEAFF.

This sequence joins TRBV10-3 and TRBJ1-4; TRBD1 is a possible D gene (6 bases). The CDR3 runs to 15 residues. The V end lost 6 bases, the J end lost 3 bases, and 14 bases lay between the germline ends. Germline-derived CDR1 and CDR2 are ENHRY and SYGVKD. DNA for the CDR3: TGTGCCATCAGGAGATCAGGGGATGCTAATGAAAAACTGTTTTTT. It is translated as CAIRRSGDANEKLFF.

The rearrangement uses TRBV28 and TRBJ1-5; the D gene is possibly TRBD1 (6 bases). The CDR3 spans 15 residues. CDR1 is MDHEN, CDR2 SYDVKM, per germline. Trimming removed 7 bases at V and 0 bases at J, with 13 bases between. This CDR3 reads CASTPGDYSNQPQHF. The CDR3 DNA reads as TGTGCCAGCACCCCAGGGGATTATAGCAATCAGCCCCAGCATTTT.

V is TRBV2 and J is TRBJ1-5; 8 bases fit TRBD1. The CDR3 runs to 15 residues. The V and J ends lost 4 bases and 6 bases, in that order; junction bases with no gene match: 8. Per germline, CDR1 SNHLY and CDR2 FYNNEI. In nucleotides, the CDR3 is TGTGCCAGCAGTGCCGACAGGGGTGTTGGTCAGCCCCAGCATTTT. It encodes CASSADRGVGQPQHF.

The chain uses TRBV19 and TRBJ2-3, with D possibly matching TRBD1 (5 bases). From germline, CDR1 is LNHDA and CDR2 SQIVND (reference sequence). The CDR3 is 14 residues long. V was pared by 3 bases and J by 4 bases, with 11 bases between. The CDR3 region is CASSIPGLSDTQYF. The CDR3 nucleotides read TGTGCCAGTAGTATCCCAGGGCTGTCAGATACGCAGTATTTT.

Only a few counts were recorded for this clone. The rearrangement joins TRBV6-2 or TRBV6-3 to TRBJ2-2; D is possibly TRBD2 (5 bases). This CDR3 is 14 amino acids long. The germline V gene encodes CDR1 MNHEY and CDR2 SVGEGT. With 2 bases removed from V and 5 bases from J, the gap between germline ends came to 9 bases. The CDR3 loop reads CASSYVRGTGELFF. The CDR3 region has the DNA TGTGCCAGCAGTTACGTAAGAGGGACCGGGGAGCTGTTTTTT.

The rearrangement uses TRBV5-1 and TRBJ2-7; 11 bases align to TRBD2. V was pared by 0 bases and J by 3 bases, with 5 bases of the junction left unmatched. Germline-derived CDR1 and CDR2 are SGHRS and YFSETQ. This CDR3 spans 16 amino acids. The CDR3, as DNA: TGCGCCAGCAGCTTGGCCGGGACTAGCGGAGTCTACGAGCAGTACTTC. Translating gives CASSLAGTSGVYEQYF.

The chain uses TRBV6-5 and TRBJ2-3; 9 positions match TRBD1. This CDR3 spans 15 amino acids. Germline V lookup: CDR1 MNHEY, CDR2 SVGAGI. Trimming cost V 4 bases and J 3 bases; bases outside gene matches: 5. The DNA for the CDR3 is TGTGCCAGCAGTTCAAGGGGACAGGGAACAGATACGCAGTATTTT. Amino acids: CASSSRGQGTDTQYF.

The CDR3 here is CASSPHRLAGYNEQFF. As DNA, the CDR3 is TGCGCCAGCAGCCCCCACCGGCTAGCGGGTTACAATGAGCAGTTCTTC. The V call is TRBV4-1, the J call TRBJ2-1; 8 bases agree with TRBD2. The ends lost 4 bases at V and 4 bases at J; junction bases unmatched: 9. The length of the CDR3 is 16 residues. CDR1 and CDR2 from the germline V gene are MGHRA and YSYEKL.

The J gene is TRBJ2-7, the V gene TRBV5-1; 9 bases align to TRBD1. Germline V gene data show CDR1 as SGHRS and CDR2 as YFSETQ. The CDR3 contains 14 residues. J was trimmed by 3 bases and V by 7 bases; bases with no gene match: 8. The CDR3 here is CASSRDRALYEQYF. CDR3 DNA: TGCGCCAGCTCACGGGACAGGGCCCTCTACGAGCAGTACTTC.

V and J are TRBV29-1 and TRBJ2-2; TRBD1 is a possible D gene (6 bases). The CDR3 runs 14 residues. Germline V gene lookup returns CDR1 SQVTM and CDR2 ANQGSEA. The V end lost 6 bases, the J end lost 0 bases, and 11 bases lay between the germline ends. CDR3 residues: CSVWTASNTGELFF. The CDR3 DNA reads as TGCAGCGTATGGACAGCCTCGAACACCGGGGAGCTGTTTTTT.

Points on this clone: At one end, the junction sequence differs from germline, possibly due to a read error. V usage is TRBV9 and J usage is TRBJ2-5, with 8 bases that match TRBD2. The length of the CDR3 is 15 residues. From germline, CDR1 is SGDLS and CDR2 YYNGEE. In DNA form, the CDR3 reads TGTCCCAGCCGCGTAGCCGGGGCGGGGGGAGAGACCCAGTACTTC. This translates into CPSRVAGAGGETQYF.

This chain uses TRBV6-1 with TRBJ2-1; D might be TRBD2 (5 bases). V was clipped by 4 bases and J by 3 bases, with 19 bases between them. CDR3 length: 17 amino acids. The germline V gene encodes CDR1 MNHNS and CDR2 SASEGT. The CDR3 sequence is CASSVPHGSGNYNEQFF. The CDR3 coding sequence is TGTGCCAGCAGTGTCCCACATGGCAGCGGAAACTACAATGAGCAGTTCTTC.

The chain has TRBV7-6 and TRBJ2-4; 7 bases are shared with TRBD1. Germline CDR1 and CDR2: SGHVS and FNYEAQ. This CDR3 has 21 amino acids. Trimming removed 2 bases from V and 0 bases from J; junction bases left unmatched: 19. The CDR3, as DNA: TGTGCCAGCAGCTTATCTGGGGCCGGGACAGTGTCTCCTCTAGCCAAAAACATTCAGTACTTC. Its protein is CASSLSGAGTVSPLAKNIQYF. The whole variable domain, remainder taken from reference TRBV7-6 and TRBJ2-4, is GAGVSQSPRYKVTKRGQDVALRCDPISGHVSLYWYRQALGQGPEFLTYFNYEAQQDKSGLPNDRFSAERPEGSISTLTIQRTEQRDSAMYRCASSLSGAGTVSPLAKNIQYFGAGTRLSVL.

CDR3 bases: TGCAGCGTTGAAGGGCAGATGAATGAAAAACTGTTTTTT. Protein: CSVEGQMNEKLFF. The J gene is TRBJ1-4, the V gene TRBV29-1; D ambiguous. Trimming left V 1 base short and J 5 bases short, with 8 bases between. CDR1 and CDR2 from the germline V gene are SQVTM and ANQGSEA. The CDR3 is made up of 13 amino acids.

Details on this clone: The sample carries other DNA sequences with the same CDR3. The chain combines TRBV5-1 with TRBJ2-3; D unclear. This CDR3 contains 12 residues. The germline gives CDR1 SGHRS, CDR2 YFSETQ. Trimming removed 2 bases at V and 4 bases at J, with 5 bases between. CDR3 nucleotide sequence: TGCGCCAGCAGCTTTTCTTCAGATACGCAGTATTTT. Its translation is CASSFSSDTQYF.